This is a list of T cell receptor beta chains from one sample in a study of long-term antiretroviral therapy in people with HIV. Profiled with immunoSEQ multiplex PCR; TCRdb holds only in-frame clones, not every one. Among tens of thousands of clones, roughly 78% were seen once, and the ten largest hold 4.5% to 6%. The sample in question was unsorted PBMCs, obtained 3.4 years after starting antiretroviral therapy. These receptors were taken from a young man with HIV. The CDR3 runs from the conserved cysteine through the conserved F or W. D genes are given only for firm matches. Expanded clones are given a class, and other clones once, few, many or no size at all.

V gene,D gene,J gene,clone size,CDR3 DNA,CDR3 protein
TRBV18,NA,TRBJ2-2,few,TGTGCCAGCTCACCACCGGGTACCGGGGAGCTGTTTTTT,CASSPPGTGELFF
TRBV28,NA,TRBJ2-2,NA,TGTGCCAGCAGTTTATGGCGGAGGAGCACCGGGGAGCTGTTTTTT,CASSLWRRSTGELFF
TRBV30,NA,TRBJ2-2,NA,TGTGCCCTGTCCCCAGCGAACACCGGGGAGCTGTTTTTT,CALSPANTGELFF
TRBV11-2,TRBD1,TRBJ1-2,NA,TGTGCCAGCAGCCCCGGACAGGGGGCTAACTATGGCTACACCTTC,CASSPGQGANYGYTF
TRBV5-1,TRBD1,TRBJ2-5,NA,TGCGCCAGCAGCTTAATCCGGGACAGGGGGCGAGAGCAAGAGACCCAGTACTTC,CASSLIRDRGREQETQYF
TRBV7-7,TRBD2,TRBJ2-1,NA,TGTGCCAGCAGCGGGGGCCCTAGCGGGAACAATGAGCAGTTCTTC,CASSGGPSGNNEQFF
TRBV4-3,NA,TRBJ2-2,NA,TGCGCCAGCAGCCAAGATAGCTCGTTCGGGGAGCTGTTTTTT,CASSQDSSFGELFF
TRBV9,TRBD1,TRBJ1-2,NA,TGTGCCAGCAGCGTAGGACAGGGGGCTGCCGGCTACACCTTC,CASSVGQGAAGYTF
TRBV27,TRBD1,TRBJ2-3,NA,TGTGCCAGCAGTAGGTTGTCAGGGGGATCCACAGATACGCAGTATTTT,CASSRLSGGSTDTQYF
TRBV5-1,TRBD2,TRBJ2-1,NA,TGCGCCAGCAGACTAGCGGGGAGCTCCTACAATGAGCAGTTCTTC,CASRLAGSSYNEQFF
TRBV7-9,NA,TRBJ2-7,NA,TGTGCCAGCAGCCACCTGGGGGCCGGATACTACGAGCAGTACTTC,CASSHLGAGYYEQYF
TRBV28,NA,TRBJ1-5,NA,TGTGCCAGCAGGCTACCTCAGGGGACTCAGCCCCAGCATTTT,CASRLPQGTQPQHF
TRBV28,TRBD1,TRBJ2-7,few,TGTGCCAGCAGCTTCCCGGGACAGGGATACGAGCAGTACTTC,CASSFPGQGYEQYF
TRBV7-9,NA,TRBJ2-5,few,TGTGCCAGCAGCTCGACGGAAGAGACCCAGTACTTC,CASSSTEETQYF
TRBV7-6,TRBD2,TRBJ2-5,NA,TGTGCCAGCAGCTTAGAGGCTAGCGGGAGGTTACGAGAGACCCAGTACTTC,CASSLEASGRLRETQYF
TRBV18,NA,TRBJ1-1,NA,TGTGCCAGCTCACCTGAGGCAGGTGCCACGGCTTTCTTT,CASSPEAGATAFF
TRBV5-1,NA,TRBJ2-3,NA,TGCGCCAGCAGCTTGGTGAGCGGCTCAGATACGCAGTATTTT,CASSLVSGSDTQYF
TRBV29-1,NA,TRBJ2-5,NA,TGCAGCGTCGAGGACCCCGGGAGTGAGACCCAGTACTTC,CSVEDPGSETQYF
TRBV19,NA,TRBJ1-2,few,TGTGCCAGCGGGAGGGGGGGCGGCTATGGCTACACCTTC,CASGRGGGYGYTF
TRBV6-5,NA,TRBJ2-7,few,TGTGCCAGCGCCCGGGTAGCGGGACAGGACTACGAGCAGTACTTC,CASARVAGQDYEQYF
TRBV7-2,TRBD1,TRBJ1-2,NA,TGTGCCAGCAGCTTACGGGGACAGGGGACCTATGGCTACACCTTC,CASSLRGQGTYGYTF
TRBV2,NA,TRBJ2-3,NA,TGTGCCAGCAGTGAAGAAGGGGTTGGCACAGATACGCAGTATTTT,CASSEEGVGTDTQYF
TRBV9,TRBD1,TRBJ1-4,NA,TGTGCCAGCAGCCCGCCGGGACAGGAAAAACTGTTTTTT,CASSPPGQEKLFF
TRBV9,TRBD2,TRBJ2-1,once,TGTGCCAGCAGCCCAACGGGACTAGCGGCCCCGGTGGAGCAGTTCTTC,CASSPTGLAAPVEQFF
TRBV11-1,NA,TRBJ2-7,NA,TGTGCCAGCAGCTTACCGCCCCCGGGACTTCCCTACGAGCAGTACTTC,CASSLPPPGLPYEQYF
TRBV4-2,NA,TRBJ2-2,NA,TGTGCCAGCAGCCAAGTCGGATGGGACACCGGGGAGCTGTTTTTT,CASSQVGWDTGELFF
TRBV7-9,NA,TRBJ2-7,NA,TGTGCCAGCAGCTTAGCTCCTCAGGGAGAAGGCGAGCAGTACTTC,CASSLAPQGEGEQYF
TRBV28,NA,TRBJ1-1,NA,TGTGCCAGTACGTTTAGTTGGGAGAACACTGAAGCTTTCTTT,CASTFSWENTEAFF
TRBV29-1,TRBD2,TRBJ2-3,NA,TGCAGCGTTGTGAATCCTCAGACGGGGGGGGCGCAGTATTTT,CSVVNPQTGGAQYF
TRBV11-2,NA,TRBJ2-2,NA,TGTGCCAGCAGCTCAACTAGAACCGACGGGGAGCTGTTTTTT,CASSSTRTDGELFF
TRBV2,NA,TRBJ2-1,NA,TGTGCCAGCAGTGAAAGGGGCGATGAGCAGTTCTTC,CASSERGDEQFF
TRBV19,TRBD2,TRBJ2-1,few,TGTGCCAGTAGTATAGTAGCGGGACCCTACAATGAGCAGTTCTTC,CASSIVAGPYNEQFF
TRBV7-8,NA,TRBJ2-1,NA,TGTGCCAGCAGCTTAGGGGGACTTCGCCGAGCGTTCTTC,CASSLGGLRRAFF
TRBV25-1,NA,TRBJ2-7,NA,TGTGCCAGCAGTGATCGCCGGGACTCTCACTACGAGCAGTACTTC,CASSDRRDSHYEQYF
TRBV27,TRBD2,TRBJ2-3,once,TGTGCCAGCAGTTTTAGCGGGAGGCTGCCTACAGATACGCAGTATTTT,CASSFSGRLPTDTQYF
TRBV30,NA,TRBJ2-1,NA,TGTGCCTGGAGTCCCCGGGACACCTGGGGCAATGAGCAGTTCTTC,CAWSPRDTWGNEQFF
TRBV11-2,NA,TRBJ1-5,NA,TGTGCCAGCAGCTTAGCTGATTATAGCAATCAGCCCCAGCATTTT,CASSLADYSNQPQHF
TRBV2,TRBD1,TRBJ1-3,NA,TGTGCCAGCAGTGCGATGGACAGGGGTTTAGTTACCACCATATATTTT,CASSAMDRGLVTTIYF
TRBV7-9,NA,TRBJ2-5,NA,TGTGCCAGCAGCTATGGACAGGGAGGGGAGACCCAGTACTTC,CASSYGQGGETQYF
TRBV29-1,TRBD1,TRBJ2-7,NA,TGCAGCGTGCGAGAAGGACAGGGTCGGCACGAGCAGTACTTC,CSVREGQGRHEQYF
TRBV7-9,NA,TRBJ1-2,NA,TGTGCCAGCAGGTGGGACAAGGAGGCCGATGGCTACACCTTC,CASRWDKEADGYTF
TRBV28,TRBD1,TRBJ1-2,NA,TGTGCCAGCAGATCCGGGACAGCGAACTATGGCTACACCTTC,CASRSGTANYGYTF
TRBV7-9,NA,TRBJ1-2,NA,TGTGCCAGCAGTCCCAGGACTGATAACTATGGCTACACCTTC,CASSPRTDNYGYTF